Listed here is a single T cell receptor (beta chain). Original handling: Reference gene primer amplification gave nucleated cell count estimates. Sequencing used immunoSEQ multiplex PCR; TCRdb keeps in-frame clones, though not all of them. The V and J calls and the clone size are those of that table, but D and trimming were determined from the DNA. The top ten clones hold about 20% of a sample with some 50,000 clones, 77% of them seen once. This sample was taken from a study of blood T cell repertoires in COVID-19. In the study overall: Nucleic acid was either cDNA or gDNA, and it came from T cells, B-cell-depleted T cells, or PBMCs.

The germline gives CDR1 SGHRS, CDR2 YFSETQ. V lost 4 bases and J lost 2, with 11 bases in between. This CDR3 comprises 14 residues. The chain recombines TRBV5-1 with TRBJ2-3; D is unresolved. The TCR was taken from a human donor with active or convalescent COVID-19. The donor label of this sample is uncertain. Sequenced: peripheral blood. The CDR3 DNA follows: TGCGCCAGCAGCCCATCGATAGACACAGATACGCAGTATTTT. The encoded protein is CASSPSIDTDTQYF.